The 5 T cell receptor beta chains given below trace back to one sample, sequenced in a study of pediatric ulcerative colitis. Profiling relied on immunoSEQ multiplex PCR, and the TCRdb table lists in-frame clones only, not all of them. The sample shows some 60,000 clones, around 80% of them seen only once. Sequencing was done on a sample of blood. Source of these receptors: a boy younger than 18 with moderate ulcerative colitis.

This chain connects TRBV9 to TRBJ2-1; D not certain. There are 13 residues in the CDR3. Germline CDR1 reads SGDLS; CDR2 reads YYNGEE. The V end was cut by 4 bases, the J end by 4 bases, with 9 bases between. DNA of the CDR3: TGTGCCAGCAGCTTGAACTGGTACAATGAGCAGTTCTTC. Protein: CASSLNWYNEQFF. The full variable domain, in which reference TRBV9 and TRBJ2-1 provide the parts outside the CDR3, is DSGVTQTPKHLITATGQRVTLRCSPRSGDLSVYWYQQSLDQGLQFLIQYYNGEERAKGNILERFSAQQFPDLHSELNLSSLELGDSALYFCASSLNWYNEQFFGPGTRLTVL.

This chain uses TRBV2 with TRBJ2-3; possibly TRBD1 for D (5 bases). V lost 0 bases, J lost 4 bases, and 5 bases lay in between. Germline-derived CDR1 and CDR2 are SNHLY and FYNNEI. This CDR3 is 13 amino acids long. CDR3 loop: CASSEAGPDTQYF. CDR3 in DNA: TGTGCCAGCAGTGAAGCGGGGCCAGATACGCAGTATTTT.

The chain links TRBV19 to TRBJ1-4, with 8 nucleotides matching TRBD1. Germline V gene sequence: CDR1 LNHDA, CDR2 SQIVND (reference sequence). V lost 4 bases to trimming and J lost 8 bases; unmatched junction nucleotides: 18. This CDR3 comprises 18 residues. The CDR3 coding sequence is TGTGCCAGTAGTACCATCCAACATCTTCGGACAGGGTCGGAAAAACTGTTTTTT. This codes for CASSTIQHLRTGSEKLFF.

The chain joins TRBV7-9 to TRBJ2-1; D possibly corresponds to TRBD2 (5 bases). Trimming pared 10 bases from V and 5 bases from J, leaving 18 bases between. This CDR3 contains 14 residues. Per germline, CDR1 SEHNR and CDR2 FQNEAQ (reference sequence). CDR3 in DNA: TGTGCCACCACCCCCGGGGATGGCCACAATGAGCAGTTCTTC. Translation: CATTPGDGHNEQFF.

The chain uses TRBV7-9 and TRBJ2-7; D gene unclear. The germline CDR1 and CDR2 sequences are SEHNR and FQNEAQ (reference sequence). The length of the CDR3 is 11 residues. The V and J ends lost 2 bases and 6 bases respectively, with 5 bases between them. The CDR3 sequence is CASSLIGEQYF. For the CDR3, the DNA is TGTGCCAGCAGCTTAATAGGCGAGCAGTACTTC.